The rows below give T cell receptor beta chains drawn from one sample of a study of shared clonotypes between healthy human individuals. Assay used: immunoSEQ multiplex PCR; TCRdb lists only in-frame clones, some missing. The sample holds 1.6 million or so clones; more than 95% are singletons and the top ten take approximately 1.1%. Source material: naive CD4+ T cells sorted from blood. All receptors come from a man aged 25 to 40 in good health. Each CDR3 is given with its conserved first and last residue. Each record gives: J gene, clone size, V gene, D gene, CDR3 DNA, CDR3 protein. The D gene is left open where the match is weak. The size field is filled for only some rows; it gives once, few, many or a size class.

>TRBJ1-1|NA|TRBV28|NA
TGTGCCAGCAGTGAACAAAGCTACCGGCGGAACACTGAAGCTTTCTTT
CASSEQSYRRNTEAFF
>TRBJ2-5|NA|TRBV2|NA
TGTGCCAGCAGAGGGACACGGCGGACCCAGTACTTC
CASRGTRRTQYF
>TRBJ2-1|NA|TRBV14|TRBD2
TGTGCCAGCAGCCCAGAGAGGCTAGCGGAGGGTGAGCAGTTCTTC
CASSPERLAEGEQFF
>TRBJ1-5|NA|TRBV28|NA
TGTGCCAGCAGTTGGGGCAATCAGCCCCAGCATTTT
CASSWGNQPQHF
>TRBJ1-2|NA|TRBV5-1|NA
TGCGCCAGCAGCTTGTTTCCGGGACAAAACTATGGCTACACCTTC
CASSLFPGQNYGYTF
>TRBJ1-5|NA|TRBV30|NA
TGTGCCTGGAGTGCCCGAAAGAGCAATCAGCCCCAGCATTTT
CAWSARKSNQPQHF
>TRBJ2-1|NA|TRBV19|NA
TGTGCCAGTATTTCCGGGCCAGGTCGAAATGAGCAGTTCTTC
CASISGPGRNEQFF
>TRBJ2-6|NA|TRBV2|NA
TGTGCCAGCAGTGTTACAGGGCCTGGGGCCAACGTCCTGACTTTC
CASSVTGPGANVLTF
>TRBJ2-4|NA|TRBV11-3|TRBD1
TGTGCCAGCAGCTTAGGGACAGGGGGCGGCAAAAACATTCAGTACTTC
CASSLGTGGGKNIQYF
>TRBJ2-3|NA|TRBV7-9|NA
TGTGCCAGCAGCTGGGGGGAGCTAACTAGCACAGATACGCAGTATTTT
CASSWGELTSTDTQYF
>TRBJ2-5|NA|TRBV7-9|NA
TGTGCCAGCAGCTTACCGCGATTGTACCAAGAGACCCAGTACTTC
CASSLPRLYQETQYF
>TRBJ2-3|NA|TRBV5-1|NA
TGCGCCAGCAGCTTTAGCGAGAGCACAGATACGCAGTATTTT
CASSFSESTDTQYF
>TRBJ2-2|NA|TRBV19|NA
TGTGCCAGTAGCACCCTCCTAGTAGGGGCTAATACCGGGGAGCTGTTTTTT
CASSTLLVGANTGELFF
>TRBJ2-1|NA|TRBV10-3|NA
TGTGCCACCACCAGGGAAGGTGAGCAGTTCTTC
CATTREGEQFF
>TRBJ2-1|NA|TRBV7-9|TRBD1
TGTGCCAGCAGCCGTGGGACAGACGTCTACTACAATGAGCAGTTCTTC
CASSRGTDVYYNEQFF
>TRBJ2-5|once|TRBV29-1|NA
TGCAGCGTTGAAGGGACCGGGACCAGGGAGACCCAGTACTTC
CSVEGTGTRETQYF
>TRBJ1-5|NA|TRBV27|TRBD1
TGTGCCAGCAGTCCGGGGACAGGGGGTCAGCCCCAGCATTTT
CASSPGTGGQPQHF
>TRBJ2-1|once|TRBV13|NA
TGTGCCAGCAGCTTAGGAATCTTCCTCCGGGCCTACAATGAGCAGTTCTTC
CASSLGIFLRAYNEQFF
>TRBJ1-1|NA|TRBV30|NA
TGTGCCGCGGCCAGGGCGAACACTGAAGCTTTCTTT
CAAARANTEAFF
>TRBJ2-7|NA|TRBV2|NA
TGTGCCAGCAGTGCTGATAACCCGAGGTCCTACGAGCAGTACTTC
CASSADNPRSYEQYF
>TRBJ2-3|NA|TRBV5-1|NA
TGCGCCAGCAGCTTGGCCGGGGGGCAGGGGCCCCGCACAGATACGCAGTATTTT
CASSLAGGQGPRTDTQYF
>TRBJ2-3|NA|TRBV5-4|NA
TGTGCCAGCACCTCTGTAGGCTCCACAGATACGCAGTATTTT
CASTSVGSTDTQYF
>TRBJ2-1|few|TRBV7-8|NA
TGTGCCAGCAGCTTGAGCCAAAACAATGAGCAGTTCTTC
CASSLSQNNEQFF
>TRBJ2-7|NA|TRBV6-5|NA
TGTGCCAGCAGGCTACAGGGTATGACCTACGAGCAGTACTTC
CASRLQGMTYEQYF
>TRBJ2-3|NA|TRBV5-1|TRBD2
TGCGCCAGCAGTCCCGACCTGGCGGGAGCGTGGGTAGATACGCAGTATTTT
CASSPDLAGAWVDTQYF
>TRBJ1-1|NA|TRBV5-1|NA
TGCGCCAGCAGCCCGGGGGTGGGGACTGAAGCTTTCTTT
CASSPGVGTEAFF
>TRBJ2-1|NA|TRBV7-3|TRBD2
TGTGCCAGCAGCCCCCTCGGGGGGGGCGGGAGTTACAATGAGCAGTTCTTC
CASSPLGGGGSYNEQFF